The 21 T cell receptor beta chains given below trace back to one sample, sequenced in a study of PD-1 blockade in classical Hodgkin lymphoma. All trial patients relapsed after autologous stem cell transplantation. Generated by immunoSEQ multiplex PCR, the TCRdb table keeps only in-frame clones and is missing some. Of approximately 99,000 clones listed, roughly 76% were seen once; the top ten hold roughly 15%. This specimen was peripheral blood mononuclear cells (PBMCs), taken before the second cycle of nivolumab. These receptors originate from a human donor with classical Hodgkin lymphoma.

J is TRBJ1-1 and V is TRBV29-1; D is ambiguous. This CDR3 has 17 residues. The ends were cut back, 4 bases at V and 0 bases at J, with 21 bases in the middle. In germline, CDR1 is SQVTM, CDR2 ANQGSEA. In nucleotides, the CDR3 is TGCAGCGTTGCGTCCCCCATACAAGGTGGGATGAACACTGAAGCTTTCTTT. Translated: CSVASPIQGGMNTEAFF.

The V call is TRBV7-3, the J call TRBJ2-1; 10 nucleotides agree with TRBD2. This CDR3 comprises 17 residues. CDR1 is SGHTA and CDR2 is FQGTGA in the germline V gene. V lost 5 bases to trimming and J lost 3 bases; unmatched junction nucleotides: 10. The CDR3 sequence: CASSPSAGLAHYNEQFF. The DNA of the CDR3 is TGTGCCAGCAGCCCATCCGCGGGACTAGCGCACTACAATGAGCAGTTCTTC.

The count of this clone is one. The CDR3 DNA is TGTGCCAGCAGCTTAGGGCAGGGGTATGGCTACACCTTC. Translating it yields CASSLGQGYGYTF. The rearrangement joins TRBV7-9 to TRBJ1-2; weak D call: TRBD1 (6 bases). Between the trimmed V and J ends, which lost 1 base and 5 bases, there was a span of 8 bases. Looked up from germline, CDR1 is SEHNR and CDR2 is FQNEAQ (reference sequence). The CDR3 extends over 13 amino acids.

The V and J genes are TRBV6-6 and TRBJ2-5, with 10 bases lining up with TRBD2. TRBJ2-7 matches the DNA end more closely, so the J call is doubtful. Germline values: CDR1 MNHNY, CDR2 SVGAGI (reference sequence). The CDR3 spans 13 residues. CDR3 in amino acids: CASTPTSGYEQYF. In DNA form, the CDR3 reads TGTGCCAGCACCCCGACTAGCGGGTACGAGCAGTACTTC.

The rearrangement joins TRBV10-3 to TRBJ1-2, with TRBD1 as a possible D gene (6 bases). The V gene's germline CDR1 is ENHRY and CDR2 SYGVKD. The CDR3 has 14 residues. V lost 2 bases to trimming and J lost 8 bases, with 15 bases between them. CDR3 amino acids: CAISEQGQGKGYTF. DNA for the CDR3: TGTGCCATCAGTGAGCAGGGACAAGGTAAAGGCTACACCTTC.

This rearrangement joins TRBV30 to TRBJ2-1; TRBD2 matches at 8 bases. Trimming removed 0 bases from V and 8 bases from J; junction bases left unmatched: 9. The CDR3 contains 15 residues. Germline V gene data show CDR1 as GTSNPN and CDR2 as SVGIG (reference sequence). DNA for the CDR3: TGTGCCTGGAGTGTGGAAGCGGGAGAGTTCTATGAGCAGTTCTTC. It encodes CAWSVEAGEFYEQFF.

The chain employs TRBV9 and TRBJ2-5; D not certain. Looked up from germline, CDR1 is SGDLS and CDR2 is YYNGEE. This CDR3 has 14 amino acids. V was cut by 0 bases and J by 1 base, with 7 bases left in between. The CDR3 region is CASSVGHLQETQYF. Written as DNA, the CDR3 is TGTGCCAGCAGCGTAGGACACCTCCAAGAGACCCAGTACTTC. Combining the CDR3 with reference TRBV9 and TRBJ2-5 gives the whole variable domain DSGVTQTPKHLITATGQRVTLRCSPRSGDLSVYWYQQSLDQGLQFLIQYYNGEERAKGNILERFSAQQFPDLHSELNLSSLELGDSALYFCASSVGHLQETQYFGPGTRLLVL.

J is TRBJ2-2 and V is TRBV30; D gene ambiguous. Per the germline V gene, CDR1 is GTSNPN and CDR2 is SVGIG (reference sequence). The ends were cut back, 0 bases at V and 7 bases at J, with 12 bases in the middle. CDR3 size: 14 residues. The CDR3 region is CAWSVLALDGELFF. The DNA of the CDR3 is TGTGCCTGGAGTGTACTGGCGTTAGACGGGGAGCTGTTTTTT.

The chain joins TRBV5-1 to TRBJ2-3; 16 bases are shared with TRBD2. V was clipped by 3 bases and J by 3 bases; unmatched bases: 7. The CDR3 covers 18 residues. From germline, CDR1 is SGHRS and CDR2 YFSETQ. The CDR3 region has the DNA TGCGCCAGCAGCTCGGGACTAGCGGGAGGGCCGAGGACAGATACGCAGTATTTT. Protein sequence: CASSSGLAGGPRTDTQYF.

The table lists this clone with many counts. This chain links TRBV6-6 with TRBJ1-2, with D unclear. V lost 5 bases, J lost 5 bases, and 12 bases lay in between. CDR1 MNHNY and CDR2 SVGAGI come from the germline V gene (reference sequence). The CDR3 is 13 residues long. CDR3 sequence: CASSPGAEYGYTF. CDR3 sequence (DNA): TGTGCCAGCAGTCCAGGTGCGGAGTATGGCTACACCTTC.

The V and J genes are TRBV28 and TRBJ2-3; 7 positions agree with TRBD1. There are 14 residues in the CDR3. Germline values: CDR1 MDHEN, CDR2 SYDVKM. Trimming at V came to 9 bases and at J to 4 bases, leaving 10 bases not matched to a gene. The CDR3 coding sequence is TGTGCCAGTAGGGACAGACCCCAATCAGATACGCAGTATTTT. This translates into CASRDRPQSDTQYF.

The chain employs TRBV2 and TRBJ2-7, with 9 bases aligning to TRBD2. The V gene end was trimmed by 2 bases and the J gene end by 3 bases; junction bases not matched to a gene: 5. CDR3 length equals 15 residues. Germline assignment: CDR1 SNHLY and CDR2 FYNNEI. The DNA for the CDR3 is TGTGCCAGCAGTGAATGGCGGGAGGGCTTCTACGAGCAGTACTTC. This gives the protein CASSEWREGFYEQYF.

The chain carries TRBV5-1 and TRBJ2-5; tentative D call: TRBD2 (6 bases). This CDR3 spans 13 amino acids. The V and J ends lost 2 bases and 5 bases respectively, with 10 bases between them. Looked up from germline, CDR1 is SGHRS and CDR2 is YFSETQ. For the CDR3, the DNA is TGCGCCAGCAGCTTTGGAGGAGGGGAGACCCAGTACTTC. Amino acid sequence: CASSFGGGETQYF.

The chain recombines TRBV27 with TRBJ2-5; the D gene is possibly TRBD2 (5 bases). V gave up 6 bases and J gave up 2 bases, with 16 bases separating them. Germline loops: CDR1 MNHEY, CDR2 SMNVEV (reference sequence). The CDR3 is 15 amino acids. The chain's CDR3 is CASSFWRTVQETQYF. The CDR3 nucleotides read TGTGCCAGCAGCTTCTGGAGGACGGTTCAAGAGACCCAGTACTTC.

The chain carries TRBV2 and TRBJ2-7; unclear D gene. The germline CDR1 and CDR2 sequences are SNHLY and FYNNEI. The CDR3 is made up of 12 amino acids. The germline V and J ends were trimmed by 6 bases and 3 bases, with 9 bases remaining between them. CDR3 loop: CASRLDIYEQYF. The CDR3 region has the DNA TGTGCCAGCAGGCTAGACATCTACGAGCAGTACTTC.

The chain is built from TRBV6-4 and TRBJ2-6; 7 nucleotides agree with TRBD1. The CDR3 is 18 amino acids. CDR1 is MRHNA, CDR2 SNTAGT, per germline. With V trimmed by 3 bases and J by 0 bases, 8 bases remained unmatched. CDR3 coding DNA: TGTGCCAGCAGTGAATATGGACAGGCTGACTCTGGGGCCAACGTCCTGACTTTC. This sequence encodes CASSEYGQADSGANVLTF.

In DNA, the CDR3 is TGTGCCAGCAGCGGGACAGGGGCTTTCTTCGGCTACACCTTC. Translation gives CASSGTGAFFGYTF. The chain carries TRBV9 and TRBJ1-2, with TRBD1 matching 9 bases. CDR1 is SGDLS, CDR2 YYNGEE, per germline. The J segment lost 8 bases and the V segment lost 3 bases, leaving 8 bases of the junction unmatched. This CDR3 is 14 amino acids long.

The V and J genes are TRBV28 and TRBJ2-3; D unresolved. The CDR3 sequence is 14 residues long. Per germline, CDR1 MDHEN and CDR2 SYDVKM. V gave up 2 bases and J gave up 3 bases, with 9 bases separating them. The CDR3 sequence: CASSLIGMTDTQYF. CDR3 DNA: TGTGCCAGCAGTTTAATAGGGATGACAGATACGCAGTATTTT.

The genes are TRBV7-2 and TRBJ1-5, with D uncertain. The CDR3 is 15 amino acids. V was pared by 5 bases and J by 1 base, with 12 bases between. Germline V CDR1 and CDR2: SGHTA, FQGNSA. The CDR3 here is CASSIDNFSNQPQHF. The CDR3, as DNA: TGTGCCAGCAGCATCGACAATTTCAGCAATCAGCCCCAGCATTTT.

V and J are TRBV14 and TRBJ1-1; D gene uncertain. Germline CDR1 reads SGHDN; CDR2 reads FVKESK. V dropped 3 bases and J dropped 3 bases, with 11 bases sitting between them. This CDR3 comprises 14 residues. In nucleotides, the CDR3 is TGTGCCAGCAGCCAGGTAATGGGGTACACTGAAGCTTTCTTT. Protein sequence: CASSQVMGYTEAFF. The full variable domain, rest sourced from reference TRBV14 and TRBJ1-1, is EAGVTQFPSHSVIEKGQTVTLRCDPISGHDNLYWYRRVMGKEIKFLLHFVKESKQDESGMPNNRFLAERTGGTYSTLKVQPAELEDSGVYFCASSQVMGYTEAFFGQGTRLTVV.

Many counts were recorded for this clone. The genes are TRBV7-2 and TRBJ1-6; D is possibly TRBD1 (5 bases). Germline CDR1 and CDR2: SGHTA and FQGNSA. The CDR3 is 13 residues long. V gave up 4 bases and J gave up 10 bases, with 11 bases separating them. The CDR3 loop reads CASSSDTGSPLHF. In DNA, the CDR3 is TGTGCCAGCAGCTCGGACACGGGGTCACCCCTCCACTTT.